These 31 T cell receptor beta chains were all obtained from the same sample, sequenced in a study of shared T cell receptors in the human thymus (dated by TCRdb to the early 2020s). The library relied on the immunoSEQ multiplex PCR assay. This immuneACCESS table, as held by TCRdb, lists in-frame sequences with V and J called but not all clones. Of the missing ones, under half trace to an unresolved V gene in checked studies; the others have no known cause. Across this sample there are hundreds of thousands of clones, with approximately 88% seen only once. The ten biggest clones cover 0.01% of the sample. The sample was also linked to a second study, of human thymus T cells.

Sequencing input: thymocytes. The source is a boy younger than two with a congenital heart defect. Donor details come from another sample of the same person, matched by shared clones.

The rearrangement links TRBV18 to TRBJ2-7; TRBD2 aligns across 14 bases. Germline V gene sequence: CDR1 KGHSH, CDR2 LQKENI. V gave up 4 bases and J gave up 0 bases; unmatched junction bases: 2. The CDR3 sequence is 16 residues long. CDR3 coding DNA: TGTGCCAGCTCACTTGGGACTAGCGGGAGCTCCTACGAGCAGTACTTC. Translation: CASSLGTSGSSYEQYF.

The J gene is TRBJ2-7, the V gene TRBV6-5; TRBD2 aligns across 8 bases. This CDR3 spans 15 amino acids. Germline CDR1 is MNHEY and CDR2 is SVGAGI. Trimming at V came to 4 bases and at J to 0 bases, leaving 5 bases not matched to a gene. CDR3 bases: TGTGCCAGCAGTTCCTTAGCGGGGCCCTCCTACGAGCAGTACTTC. The encoded protein is CASSSLAGPSYEQYF.

This clone was detected once. As DNA, the CDR3 is TGTGCCAGCAGCAAAGCTTTAGTACCCCGTTTTAACTATGGCTACACCTTC. Its translation is CASSKALVPRFNYGYTF. The chain carries TRBV21-1 and TRBJ1-2. TRBV21-1 is annotated as a pseudogene. This CDR3 is built from 17 residues.

V and J are TRBV7-2 and TRBJ2-4; TRBD1 matches 7 bases. Germline loops: CDR1 SGHTA, CDR2 FQGNSA. The CDR3 is made up of 13 amino acids. V gave up 5 bases and J gave up 7 bases; unmatched junction bases: 5. The CDR3 region has the DNA TGTGCCAGCAGCCCTAAGGACAGGAACATTCAGTACTTC. It yields the protein CASSPKDRNIQYF.

V usage is TRBV4-2 and J usage is TRBJ2-7, with 7 bases that match TRBD2. The germline V gene encodes CDR1 LGHNA and CDR2 YNFKEQ. The CDR3 sequence is 16 residues long. After removal of 2 bases from V and 3 bases from J, the junction contained 10 bases not matched to a gene. The CDR3 sequence: CASSQTGLENNYEQYF. The CDR3, as DNA: TGTGCCAGCAGCCAAACCGGACTAGAAAACAACTACGAGCAGTACTTC.

DNA for the CDR3: TGTGCCAGCAGCCAAGAAACTGGACTAGCGGGAGGGCCCGGGGAGCTGTTTTTT. Protein sequence: CASSQETGLAGGPGELFF. This rearrangement joins TRBV14 to TRBJ2-2; 15 nucleotides align to TRBD2. V dropped 0 bases and J dropped 6; count of bases not matched to a gene: 5. This CDR3 contains 18 residues. Germline CDR1 reads SGHDN; CDR2 reads FVKESK.

The rearrangement joins TRBV9 to TRBJ1-5; D is possibly TRBD1 (6 bases). Germline V gene lookup returns CDR1 SGDLS and CDR2 YYNGEE. Trimming removed 4 bases from V and 0 bases from J, with 17 bases in between. The CDR3 spans 17 residues. The CDR3 region has the DNA TGTGCCAGCAGCACCAGGGGTGTGGTGTGTAGCAATCAGCCCCAGCATTTT. This gives the protein CASSTRGVVCSNQPQHF. The full variable domain, rest sourced from reference TRBV9 and TRBJ1-5, is DSGVTQTPKHLITATGQRVTLRCSPRSGDLSVYWYQQSLDQGLQFLIQYYNGEERAKGNILERFSAQQFPDLHSELNLSSLELGDSALYFCASSTRGVVCSNQPQHFGDGTRLSIL.

This clone has a single count. V gene TRBV6-6 combines with J gene TRBJ2-1; D possibly corresponds to TRBD2 (5 bases). The V and J ends lost 6 bases and 7 bases respectively, with 13 bases between them. Germline loops: CDR1 MNHNY, CDR2 SVGAGI (reference sequence). This CDR3 has 13 amino acids. The CDR3 DNA is TGTGCCAGCAGCCCGGGGTTACGGAATGAGCAGTTCTTC. Protein sequence: CASSPGLRNEQFF.

The chain employs TRBV5-1 and TRBJ2-1; TRBD1 aligns across 9 bases. This CDR3 contains 15 residues. CDR1 SGHRS and CDR2 YFSETQ come from the germline V gene. J lost 8 bases, V lost 0 bases, and 6 bases had no gene match. CDR3 DNA: TGCGCCAGCAGCTTGGGGGGACAGGGTATCCATGAGCAGTTCTTC. This sequence encodes CASSLGGQGIHEQFF.

The rearrangement uses TRBV28 and TRBJ1-5; tentatively, D is TRBD1 (5 bases). V was clipped by 2 bases and J by 2 bases, with 19 bases between them. CDR3 length equals 18 residues. Looked up from germline, CDR1 is MDHEN and CDR2 is SYDVKM. In DNA form, the CDR3 reads TGTGCCAGCAGTTTAGGCAACCGGGGGAGGTGGGGCAATCAGCCCCAGCATTTT. Translating it yields CASSLGNRGRWGNQPQHF. Variable domain in full (rest from reference TRBV28 and TRBJ1-5): DVKVTQSSRYLVKRTGEKVFLECVQDMDHENMFWYRQDPGLGLRLIYFSYDVKMKEKGDIPEGYSVSREKKERFSLILESASTNQTSMYLCASSLGNRGRWGNQPQHFGDGTRLSIL.

The CDR3 reads CAWSPGPGTPNEKLFF. As DNA, the CDR3 is TGTGCCTGGAGCCCCGGACCGGGGACACCGAATGAAAAACTGTTTTTT. The V and J genes are TRBV30 and TRBJ1-4, with a tentative D call TRBD1 (6 bases). This CDR3 region has 16 residues. The germline V gene encodes CDR1 GTSNPN and CDR2 SVGIG (reference sequence). Trimming left V 3 bases short and J 5 bases short, with 19 bases between. Full variable domain (remainder filled in from reference TRBV30 and TRBJ1-4): SQTIHQWPATLVQPVGSPLSLECTVEGTSNPNLYWYRQAAGRGLQLLFYSVGIGQISSEVPQNLSASRPQDRQFILSSKKLLLSDSGFYLCAWSPGPGTPNEKLFFGSGTQLSVL.

V and J are TRBV6-4 and TRBJ1-2; 9 bases are shared with TRBD1. The V segment lost 4 bases and the J segment 4 bases; nucleotides outside the gene matches: 7. CDR3 length: 15 amino acids. Per germline, CDR1 MRHNA and CDR2 SNTAGT. The CDR3 sequence is CASSVRTGAFYGYTF. Written as DNA, the CDR3 is TGTGCCAGCAGTGTCCGGACAGGGGCCTTCTATGGCTACACCTTC.

This clone was detected a few times. The chain carries TRBV4-2 and TRBJ2-7, with a tentative D call TRBD2 (7 bases). Trimming took off 3 bases at V and 2 bases at J, with 14 bases between the two ends. The CDR3 is 15 amino acids. Germline CDR1 and CDR2: LGHNA and YNFKEQ. CDR3 coding DNA: TGTGCCAGCAGCCAGGCCGGGGGGCGGACCTACGAGCAGTACTTC. Protein product: CASSQAGGRTYEQYF.

This clone was seen only once. The chain has TRBV2 and TRBJ2-1, with D possibly matching TRBD1 (6 bases). With 2 bases removed from V and 5 bases from J, the gap between germline ends came to 10 bases. This CDR3 region has 14 residues. CDR1 and CDR2 (germline): SNHLY, FYNNEI. DNA of the CDR3: TGTGCCAGCAGTGAAACAGGGAGTAACAATGAGCAGTTCTTC. Translating it yields CASSETGSNNEQFF.

This chain joins TRBV9 and TRBJ1-3; 9 bases are shared with TRBD1. Germline loops: CDR1 SGDLS, CDR2 YYNGEE. V shed 3 bases, J shed 4 bases, and the junction held 14 bases outside the gene matches. This CDR3 is 18 amino acids long. CDR3 sequence: CASSALPDRGRGGNTIYF. CDR3 nucleotide sequence: TGTGCCAGCAGCGCTCTCCCCGACAGGGGGAGAGGCGGAAACACCATATATTTT.

The chain carries TRBV28 and TRBJ1-4, with D possibly matching TRBD1 (5 bases). CDR1 MDHEN and CDR2 SYDVKM come from the germline V gene. The CDR3 has 13 amino acids. V was shortened by 3 bases and J by 7 bases, with 9 bases between the two germline ends. The chain's CDR3 is CASSLGEGEKLFF. The CDR3 DNA follows: TGTGCCAGCAGTTTGGGGGAGGGTGAAAAACTGTTTTTT.

The chain recombines TRBV11-3 with TRBJ2-2; tentatively, D is TRBD2 (6 bases). This CDR3 has 19 amino acids. Trimming removed 5 bases from V and 5 bases from J, with 27 bases in between. Germline lookup yields CDR1 SGHNT and CDR2 YENEEA. The CDR3 nucleotides are TGTGCCAGCAGCCTCGTTAGCCGGCCTAGCGAAGGGAGTACCGGGGAGCTGTTTTTT. This translates into CASSLVSRPSEGSTGELFF.

V and J are TRBV6-1 and TRBJ2-1; TRBD2 aligns across 11 bases. Germline V gene lookup returns CDR1 MNHNS and CDR2 SASEGT. Unmatched junction bases numbered 7, after V lost 6 bases and J lost 6 bases. The CDR3 spans 15 residues. The CDR3 loop reads CASSPGLADSNEQFF. The CDR3 DNA reads TGTGCCAGCAGCCCGGGACTAGCGGACTCCAATGAGCAGTTCTTC.

This chain's CDR3 is CASSLDGEIVYEQYF. The CDR3 DNA sequence: TGTGCCAGCAGCTTAGACGGGGAGATTGTATACGAGCAGTACTTC. The genes are TRBV7-9 and TRBJ2-7; D is possibly TRBD2 (5 bases). The CDR3 runs 15 residues. V shed 1 base and J shed 4 bases, with 14 bases lying between them. Germline V lookup: CDR1 SEHNR, CDR2 FQNEAQ (reference sequence).

V usage is TRBV30 and J usage is TRBJ2-7; 7 positions match TRBD1. Losses at the gene ends were 4 bases for V and 2 bases for J; bases not matched to a gene: 17. The length of the CDR3 is 17 residues. Germline loops: CDR1 GTSNPN, CDR2 SVGIG (reference sequence). CDR3 sequence: CAWIKIQPRGRTYEQYF. The CDR3 bases are TGTGCCTGGATCAAAATTCAACCTAGGGGGCGGACCTACGAGCAGTACTTC.

V is TRBV27 and J is TRBJ2-3, with TRBD2 identical over 15 bases. Germline V gene data show CDR1 as MNHEY and CDR2 as SMNVEV (reference sequence). V shed 3 bases, J shed 3 bases, and the junction held 7 bases outside the gene matches. The CDR3 spans 18 residues. DNA for the CDR3: TGTGCCAGCAGTTTCGGACTAGCGGGAGGGCCAGAGACAGATACGCAGTATTTT. It translates to CASSFGLAGGPETDTQYF.

The chain has TRBV6-5 and TRBJ2-2; the D is unclear. The CDR3 loop spans 10 amino acids. V was clipped by 8 bases and J by 10 bases, with 8 bases between them. CDR1 and CDR2 from the germline V gene are MNHEY and SVGAGI. The CDR3 DNA sequence: TGTGCCAGCGGCCAAGAGGAGCTGTTTTTT. It encodes CASGQEELFF.

The chain joins TRBV20-1 to TRBJ2-1; TRBD2 agrees at 9 bases. The CDR3 consists of 10 residues. V gave up 5 bases and J gave up 14 bases; unmatched junction bases: 4. Germline V CDR1 and CDR2: DFQATT, SNEGSKA (reference sequence). CDR3 amino acids: CSAGLAGEFF. Written as DNA, the CDR3 is TGCAGTGCTGGGTTAGCGGGAGAGTTCTTC.

V usage is TRBV7-8 and J usage is TRBJ1-5; 10 positions agree with TRBD1. V lost 4 bases to trimming and J lost 5 bases; unmatched junction nucleotides: 11. Germline CDR1 and CDR2: SGHVS and FQNEAQ. The length of the CDR3 is 17 residues. The CDR3 protein is CASSSLDRGPLYQPQHF. Written as DNA, the CDR3 is TGTGCCAGCAGCTCACTTGACAGGGGGCCCCTTTATCAGCCCCAGCATTTT.

This chain links TRBV27 with TRBJ2-7, with 8 bases aligning to TRBD2. Per germline, CDR1 MNHEY and CDR2 SMNVEV (reference sequence). This CDR3 region has 14 residues. V trimming: 5 bases; J trimming: 2 bases; junction bases outside the gene matches: 5. CDR3 region: CASSPGGRTYEQYF. The CDR3 DNA reads as TGTGCCAGCAGTCCGGGGGGGAGGACCTACGAGCAGTACTTC.

This clone was seen a single time. The gene calls are TRBV27 and TRBJ2-3, with 8 bases that match TRBD1. V lost 7 bases to trimming and J lost 0 bases; unmatched junction nucleotides: 15. Germline V gene sequence: CDR1 MNHEY, CDR2 SMNVEV (reference sequence). The CDR3 is 18 amino acids. Here the CDR3 DNA reads TGTGCCAGCAACCCCAGGGGGCAGCGCCAAGCTAGCACAGATACGCAGTATTTT. Translation: CASNPRGQRQASTDTQYF.

This chain links TRBV25-1 with TRBJ2-5; the match to TRBD2 covers 8 bases. The CDR3 runs 16 residues. Trimming took 5 bases from V and 0 from J; bases not matched to a gene: 8. In germline, CDR1 is MGHDK, CDR2 SYGVNS. In DNA, the CDR3 is TGTGCCAGCAGTCCCGGGAGGGGCGGGTACCAAGAGACCCAGTACTTC. Protein sequence: CASSPGRGGYQETQYF.

This chain joins TRBV4-3 and TRBJ2-7; TRBD2 agrees at 8 bases. V dropped 4 bases and J dropped 3; count of bases not matched to a gene: 11. This CDR3 region has 16 residues. Germline assignment: CDR1 LGHNA and CDR2 YSLEER. The chain's CDR3 is CASSPPGGGPGYEQYF. CDR3 nucleotide sequence: TGCGCCAGCAGCCCGCCGGGAGGGGGGCCTGGCTACGAGCAGTACTTC.

This clone was recorded once. The chain joins TRBV2 to TRBJ2-5; possible D gene TRBD2, 5 bases. CDR1 is SNHLY and CDR2 is FYNNEI in the germline V gene. The length of the CDR3 is 15 residues. Trimming took off 6 bases at V and 2 bases at J, with 16 bases between the two ends. The CDR3 spells CASRVQETTQETQYF. CDR3 nucleotide sequence: TGTGCCAGCAGAGTTCAAGAGACTACTCAAGAGACCCAGTACTTC.

This sequence joins TRBV2 and TRBJ1-5, with a possible D match to TRBD1 (6 bases). The CDR3 contains 15 residues. Trimming stripped 7 bases from V and 0 bases from J, with 13 bases between. Germline CDR1 and CDR2: SNHLY and FYNNEI. The CDR3 reads CASTERGHSNQPQHF. The CDR3 DNA reads as TGTGCCAGCACCGAGCGGGGGCATAGCAATCAGCCCCAGCATTTT.

This clone was seen a handful of times. V gene TRBV9 combines with J gene TRBJ1-2; 7 bases line up with TRBD1. The length of the CDR3 is 14 residues. V lost 3 bases to trimming and J lost 6 bases; unmatched junction nucleotides: 8. From germline, CDR1 is SGDLS and CDR2 YYNGEE. The chain's CDR3 is CASSDTDRVNGYTF. The CDR3 DNA sequence: TGTGCCAGCAGCGACACTGACAGGGTTAATGGCTACACCTTC. Based on the CDR3 plus reference TRBV9 and TRBJ1-2, the full variable domain is DSGVTQTPKHLITATGQRVTLRCSPRSGDLSVYWYQQSLDQGLQFLIQYYNGEERAKGNILERFSAQQFPDLHSELNLSSLELGDSALYFCASSDTDRVNGYTFGSGTRLTVV.